This T cell receptor (beta chain) came from a study of T-cell reconstitution after alpha-beta-depleted transplantation in children. Construction of the TCRbeta library involved unique molecular identifiers. Each CDR3 protein is one row after TCRdb ran MiXCR on the PCR reads. The repertoire holds about 610,000 distinct CDR3 sequences, with about 10% as singletons. This specimen consisted of PBMCs from the stem cell graft donor, obtained from the stem cell graft. This sequence originates from a human donor who donated a stem cell graft to a child with acute myeloid leukemia.

This CDR3 reads CAISIPSLPYEQYF. The CDR3 nucleotides read TGTGCCATCAGTATACCTTCCCTTCCCTACGAGCAGTACTTC. The chain couples TRBV10-3 to TRBJ2-7; D is uncertain. This CDR3 comprises 14 residues. V lost 5 bases, J lost 2 bases, and 13 bases lay in between. The germline V gene encodes CDR1 ENHRY and CDR2 SYGVKD.